This TCR beta chain comes out of a study of regulatory T cells in long-lasting Graves disease. As for the study in general: With positive TSH receptor antibodies and over 5 years of antithyroid drugs, Graves' disease was considered persistent.

Building of the TCR beta libraries involved iRepertoire HTBI primers and Arm-PCR of CDR3 regions. From the multiplex PCR reads, TCRdb called clonotypes with MiXCR, one entry per CDR3 protein. The table lists about 450,000 distinct CDR3 sequences, 23% of them singletons. This clonotype was detected only a few times. The target antigen is unknown. CDR3 length: 19 amino acids. Germline V gives CDR1 SGHVS, CDR2 FNYEAQ. The trim removed 1 base at V and 0 bases at J, leaving 13 bases unmatched. Time point in this sample: persistent/refractory GD, antithyroid drugs over 5 years with positive TRAb. The TCR library was made from RNA that had been extracted from PBMCs in TRIzol. The patients were enrolled through endocrinology in Xi'an, China. Study findings and constraints: Persistent disease favored TRBV28, TRBJ1-2 and TRBJ2-5. In persistent patients, shared public clonotypes (roughly 2,800) outnumbered those in new patients (around 1,000).

This clonotype was sampled from a female donor with Graves disease. This rearrangement joins TRBV7-6 to TRBJ2-7; 9 bases map to TRBD2. The specimen comprised peripheral blood mononuclear cells (PBMCs), sampled when the disease was refractory, from a patient treated with antithyroid drugs. CDR3 sequence reads: CASSLGPGLAGMGSYEQYF. CDR3 DNA sequence: TGTGCCAGCAGCTTAGGGCCTGGGCTAGCGGGAATGGGCTCCTACGAGCAGTACTTC.